Listed below are T cell receptor beta chains from one sample, sequenced in a study of OX40 agonist ivuxolimab in advanced cancers. Generated by immunoSEQ multiplex PCR, the TCRdb table keeps only in-frame clones and is missing some. The sample lists around 43,000 clones; around 86% were seen once. This specimen consisted of CD4+ or CD8+ T cells sorted from blood, obtained in a trial of the OX40 agonist ivuxolimab. These receptors originate from an adult with an advanced solid tumor such as melanoma, head and neck, liver or kidney cancer. CDR3s include the opening cysteine and the closing phenylalanine or tryptophan. A D gene is named only where the DNA matches it firmly. A row's size may be missing; if present it is once, few, many or a size class.

V: TRBV5-4
J: TRBJ1-3
D: NA
size: NA
DNA: TGTGCCAGCAGCTCGGGTCCTCCGAGCTCTGGAAACACCATATATTTT
CDR3: CASSSGPPSSGNTIYF

V: TRBV9
J: TRBJ1-2
D: TRBD1
size: few
DNA: TGTGCCAGCAGCGTAGTAGGTACAGGGGGCTATGGCTACACCTTC
CDR3: CASSVVGTGGYGYTF

V: TRBV4-3
J: TRBJ2-7
D: TRBD2
size: NA
DNA: TGCGCCAGCAGCCAAGAGGGGGGGAACTCCTACGAGCAGTACTTC
CDR3: CASSQEGGNSYEQYF

V: TRBV19
J: TRBJ1-5
D: NA
size: NA
DNA: TGTGCCAGTAGTGAGCAGCCCCAGCATTTT
CDR3: CASSEQPQHF

V: TRBV5-6
J: TRBJ1-1
D: NA
size: NA
DNA: TGTGCCAGCAGCGGTCCGGGACAAAAGGAAGCTTTCTTT
CDR3: CASSGPGQKEAFF

V: TRBV27
J: TRBJ1-1
D: NA
size: NA
DNA: TGTGCCAGCAGTTTATCGCCCAGTTCTGAAGCTTTCTTT
CDR3: CASSLSPSSEAFF

V: TRBV7-9
J: TRBJ2-7
D: NA
size: NA
DNA: TGTGCCAGCAGCCTCGGGACATACGAGCAGTACTTC
CDR3: CASSLGTYEQYF

V: TRBV19
J: TRBJ2-1
D: NA
size: NA
DNA: TGTGCCAGTAGTACCGGATATTCCTACAATGAGCAGTTCTTC
CDR3: CASSTGYSYNEQFF

V: TRBV4-3
J: TRBJ1-2
D: NA
size: NA
DNA: TGCGCCAGCAGCAATCGCGGACGGCTTCGCTACACCTTC
CDR3: CASSNRGRLRYTF

V: TRBV4-3
J: TRBJ1-5
D: NA
size: NA
DNA: TGCGCCAGCAGCCAAGATGGGTGGCAGCCCCAGCATTTT
CDR3: CASSQDGWQPQHF

V: TRBV11-1
J: TRBJ2-7
D: NA
size: NA
DNA: TGTGCCAGCAGCTTGAGTAGCCCCCACGAGCAGTACTTC
CDR3: CASSLSSPHEQYF

V: TRBV5-6
J: TRBJ2-7
D: TRBD1
size: NA
DNA: TGTGCCAGCAGCTTGGGGACAGGGAAGACCTACGAGCAGTACTTC
CDR3: CASSLGTGKTYEQYF

V: TRBV7-9
J: TRBJ2-7
D: NA
size: NA
DNA: TGTGCCAGCAGCTTACCCGACAGGTGGCACGAGCAGTACTTC
CDR3: CASSLPDRWHEQYF

V: TRBV13
J: TRBJ2-3
D: NA
size: few
DNA: TGTGCCAGCAGCGATGGGGGGGCGCGGACAGATACGCAGTATTTT
CDR3: CASSDGGARTDTQYF

V: TRBV7-9
J: TRBJ2-5
D: TRBD1
size: NA
DNA: TGTGCCAGCCGACAGGGGACCCGATGGGAGCAGTACTTC
CDR3: CASRQGTRWEQYF

V: TRBV5-6
J: TRBJ2-1
D: TRBD2
size: NA
DNA: TGTGCCAGCAGCTTGGGCGGGGGTTCGCAGTTCTTC
CDR3: CASSLGGGSQFF

V: TRBV10-1
J: TRBJ1-3
D: NA
size: NA
DNA: TGCGCCAGCAGAGACCCAGGGCTTTACTCTGGAAACACCATATATTTT
CDR3: CASRDPGLYSGNTIYF

V: TRBV2
J: TRBJ1-2
D: NA
size: NA
DNA: TGTGCCAGCAGTGATAGCAGGGGCAGGAACTATGGCTACACCTTC
CDR3: CASSDSRGRNYGYTF

V: TRBV11-2
J: TRBJ1-4
D: NA
size: NA
DNA: TGTGCCAGCAGCTTAGGAGGGTATGAAAAACTGTTTTTT
CDR3: CASSLGGYEKLFF

V: TRBV27
J: TRBJ1-1
D: NA
size: NA
DNA: TGTGCCAGCAGTGTCGGGTGGAACACTGAAGCTTTCTTT
CDR3: CASSVGWNTEAFF

V: TRBV27
J: TRBJ2-5
D: TRBD2
size: NA
DNA: TGTGCCAGCAGTTTAGCTAGCGGGGGCCAAGAGACCCAGTACTTC
CDR3: CASSLASGGQETQYF

V: TRBV6-1
J: TRBJ1-1
D: NA
size: NA
DNA: TGTGCCAGCAGTGATTTTCAGGGCTCATACACTGAAGCTTTCTTT
CDR3: CASSDFQGSYTEAFF

V: TRBV13
J: TRBJ1-1
D: NA
size: few
DNA: TGTGCCAGCAGCCATGTCCGGGCTGAAGCTTTCTTT
CDR3: CASSHVRAEAFF

V: TRBV5-4
J: TRBJ2-7
D: NA
size: NA
DNA: TGTGCCAGCAATCAGGGGGGCCTTGGGAACGAGCAGTACTTC
CDR3: CASNQGGLGNEQYF

V: TRBV4-1
J: TRBJ2-2
D: NA
size: NA
DNA: TGCGCCAGCAGCCTAGGGGGGGGCACCGGGGAGCTGTTTTTT
CDR3: CASSLGGGTGELFF

V: TRBV19
J: TRBJ1-5
D: NA
size: NA
DNA: TGTGCCAGTAGTATAGATTTTAGCAATCAGCCCCAGCATTTT
CDR3: CASSIDFSNQPQHF

V: TRBV29-1
J: TRBJ1-2
D: NA
size: NA
DNA: TGCAGCGCCGAACAGACAGCCACTACCTTC
CDR3: CSAEQTATTF

V: TRBV30
J: TRBJ2-7
D: TRBD1
size: NA
DNA: TGTGCCTGGGCGAGACACAGGGGAACCTACGAGCAGTACTTC
CDR3: CAWARHRGTYEQYF

V: TRBV2
J: TRBJ1-5
D: NA
size: NA
DNA: TGTGCCAGCAGTGAGGGAGGTCTTGCCCAGCATTTT
CDR3: CASSEGGLAQHF

V: TRBV6-5
J: TRBJ1-1
D: NA
size: NA
DNA: TGTGCCAGCAGTTACCCCCAGAGTGCCGAAGCTTTCTTT
CDR3: CASSYPQSAEAFF

V: TRBV5-8
J: TRBJ1-1
D: NA
size: NA
DNA: TGTGCCAGCAGCTTTTGGGAAGACACTGAAGCTTTCTTT
CDR3: CASSFWEDTEAFF

V: TRBV5-4
J: TRBJ2-1
D: TRBD1
size: NA
DNA: TGTGCCAGCAGCTTGGGGCAGGGGGATGGCGATGAGCAGTTCTTC
CDR3: CASSLGQGDGDEQFF

V: TRBV15
J: TRBJ2-7
D: TRBD2
size: NA
DNA: TGTGCCACCAGCAGAGCCGGGACTAGTTTCTACGAGCAGTACTTC
CDR3: CATSRAGTSFYEQYF

V: TRBV7-9
J: TRBJ2-3
D: NA
size: NA
DNA: TGTGCCAGCAGCTTAGTAAATTCTTGGACTCGAGGGACAGATACGCAGTATTTT
CDR3: CASSLVNSWTRGTDTQYF

V: TRBV7-7
J: TRBJ1-1
D: NA
size: NA
DNA: TGTGCCAGCAGTTATCTTCAGGGGTCTGAAGCTTTCTTT
CDR3: CASSYLQGSEAFF

V: TRBV5-4
J: TRBJ2-7
D: TRBD1
size: NA
DNA: TGTGCCAGCAGCACGTGGGACAGTAATTCTGCCGAGCAGTACTTC
CDR3: CASSTWDSNSAEQYF

V: TRBV9
J: TRBJ1-4
D: NA
size: NA
DNA: TGTGCCAGCAGCCCCGAAGGGGCGTATGAAAAACTGTTTTTT
CDR3: CASSPEGAYEKLFF

V: TRBV6-1
J: TRBJ1-1
D: NA
size: NA
DNA: TGTGCCAGCAGCCCCGACGGTGACTTTGAAGCTTTCTTT
CDR3: CASSPDGDFEAFF

V: TRBV4-3
J: TRBJ1-2
D: TRBD1
size: NA
DNA: TGCGCCAGCAGCCCAACCATCGACAGGGGATTTCATCTAAAAGGCTACACCTTC
CDR3: CASSPTIDRGFHLKGYTF

V: TRBV5-1
J: TRBJ2-2
D: NA
size: NA
DNA: TGCGCCAGCGCCGAGAGAGCCGACACCGGGGAGCTGTTTTTT
CDR3: CASAERADTGELFF

V: TRBV2
J: TRBJ1-1
D: NA
size: NA
DNA: TGTGCCAGCAGTGTTGGGACAGCTTTCTTT
CDR3: CASSVGTAFF

V: TRBV14
J: TRBJ2-2
D: NA
size: NA
DNA: TGTGCCAGCAGCCAAGTCTTTGGGGGGAAAACCGGGGAGCTGTTTTTT
CDR3: CASSQVFGGKTGELFF

V: TRBV15
J: TRBJ1-2
D: NA
size: NA
DNA: TGTGCCACCAGACCAATAGCCGATCGAACCTATGGCTACACCTTC
CDR3: CATRPIADRTYGYTF

V: TRBV19
J: TRBJ1-3
D: NA
size: NA
DNA: TGTGCCAGTAGTGCCCCGTCGGTCTCTGGAAACACCATATATTTT
CDR3: CASSAPSVSGNTIYF

V: TRBV29-1
J: TRBJ1-2
D: NA
size: NA
DNA: TGCAGCGTTGAGGCCAGTAACTATGGCTACACCTTC
CDR3: CSVEASNYGYTF

V: TRBV6-1
J: TRBJ2-7
D: TRBD1
size: few
DNA: TGTGCCAGCAGTGTTGATATGGGACAGGGGACCTACGAGCAGTACTTC
CDR3: CASSVDMGQGTYEQYF

V: TRBV9
J: TRBJ1-2
D: NA
size: NA
DNA: TGTGCCAGCAGCGTAGGAGGGGAGGACTATGGCTACACCTTC
CDR3: CASSVGGEDYGYTF

V: TRBV7-3
J: TRBJ1-2
D: NA
size: once
DNA: TGTGCCAGCAGCTTAAATCCGGGGCCAAACTATGGCTACACCTTC
CDR3: CASSLNPGPNYGYTF

V: TRBV27
J: TRBJ1-1
D: NA
size: NA
DNA: TGTGCCAGCAGTTTGTCGGTGAACACTGAAGCTTTCTTT
CDR3: CASSLSVNTEAFF

V: TRBV7-2
J: TRBJ2-1
D: NA
size: NA
DNA: TGTGCCAGCAGCGTTCGAACTAGGGTAATCTCCTACAATGAGCAGTTCTTC
CDR3: CASSVRTRVISYNEQFF

V: TRBV9
J: TRBJ1-1
D: NA
size: NA
DNA: TGTGCCAGCAGCAAATCGGGCACTGAAGCTTTCTTT
CDR3: CASSKSGTEAFF

V: TRBV6-6
J: TRBJ2-1
D: NA
size: NA
DNA: TGTGCCAGCAGCTATACCCTCAATGAGCAGTTCTTC
CDR3: CASSYTLNEQFF

V: TRBV28
J: TRBJ1-1
D: NA
size: few
DNA: TGTGCCAGCAGTTTATTAAGTCGGTCAGGAAGGGACACTGAAGCTTTCTTT
CDR3: CASSLLSRSGRDTEAFF

V: TRBV5-1
J: TRBJ2-7
D: NA
size: NA
DNA: TGCGCCAGCAGCTCGGACTCCTACGAGCAGTACTTC
CDR3: CASSSDSYEQYF

V: TRBV13
J: TRBJ2-1
D: TRBD2
size: once
DNA: TGTGCCAGCACCTATGAGGCCGGGGGGTTTGAGCAGTTCTTC
CDR3: CASTYEAGGFEQFF

V: TRBV5-4
J: TRBJ2-7
D: NA
size: NA
DNA: TGTGCCAGCAGTTCTAATCCATCGGGGGCTGGCGAGCAGTACTTC
CDR3: CASSSNPSGAGEQYF

V: TRBV2
J: TRBJ2-1
D: NA
size: NA
DNA: TGTGCCAGCCCGGGACTCGAGAATGAGCAGTTCTTC
CDR3: CASPGLENEQFF

V: TRBV9
J: TRBJ2-1
D: TRBD2
size: once
DNA: TGTGCCAGCAGCCTGGGGGGGGATGAGCAGTTCTTC
CDR3: CASSLGGDEQFF

V: TRBV7-6
J: TRBJ1-1
D: NA
size: NA
DNA: TGTGCCAGCAGCTTAGTCGGGGGCTCGGACACTGAAGCTTTCTTT
CDR3: CASSLVGGSDTEAFF